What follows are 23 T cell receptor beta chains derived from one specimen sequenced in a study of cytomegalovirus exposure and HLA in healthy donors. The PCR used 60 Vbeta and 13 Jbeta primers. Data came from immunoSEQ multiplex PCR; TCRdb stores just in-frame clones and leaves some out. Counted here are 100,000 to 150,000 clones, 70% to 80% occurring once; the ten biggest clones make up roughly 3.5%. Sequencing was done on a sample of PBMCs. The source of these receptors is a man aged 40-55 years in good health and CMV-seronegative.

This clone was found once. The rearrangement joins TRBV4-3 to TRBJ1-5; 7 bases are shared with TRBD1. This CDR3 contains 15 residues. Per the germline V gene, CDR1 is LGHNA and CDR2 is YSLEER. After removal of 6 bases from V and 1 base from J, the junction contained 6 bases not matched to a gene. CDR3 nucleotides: TGCGCCAGCAGTTACGACAGGGCCAGCAATCAGCCCCAGCATTTT. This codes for CASSYDRASNQPQHF.

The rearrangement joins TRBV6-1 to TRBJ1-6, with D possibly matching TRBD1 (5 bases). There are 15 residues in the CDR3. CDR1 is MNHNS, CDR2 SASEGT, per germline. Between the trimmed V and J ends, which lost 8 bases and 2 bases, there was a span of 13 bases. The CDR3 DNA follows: TGTGCCAGCCGATGGGGGGGGACCTATAATTCACCCCTCCACTTT. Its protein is CASRWGGTYNSPLHF.

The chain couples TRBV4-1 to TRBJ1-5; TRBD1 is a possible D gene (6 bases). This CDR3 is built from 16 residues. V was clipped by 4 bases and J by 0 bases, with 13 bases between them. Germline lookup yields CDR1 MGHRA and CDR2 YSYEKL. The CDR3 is CASSPEQGYSNQPQHF. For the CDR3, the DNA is TGCGCCAGCAGCCCCGAACAGGGTTATAGCAATCAGCCCCAGCATTTT.

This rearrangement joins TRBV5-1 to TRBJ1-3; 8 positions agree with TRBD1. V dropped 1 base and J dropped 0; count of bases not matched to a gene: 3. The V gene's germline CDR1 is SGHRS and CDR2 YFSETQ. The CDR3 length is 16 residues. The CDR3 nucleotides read TGCGCCAGCAGCTTGACCGGGACAGGCTCTGGAAACACCATATATTTT. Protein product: CASSLTGTGSGNTIYF.

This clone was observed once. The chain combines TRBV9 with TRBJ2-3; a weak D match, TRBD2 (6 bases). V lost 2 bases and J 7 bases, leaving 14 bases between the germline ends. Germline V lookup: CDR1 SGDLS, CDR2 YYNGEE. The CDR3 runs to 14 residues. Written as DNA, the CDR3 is TGTGCCAGCAGCGTCCCAACCGGGGGAAATACGCAGTATTTT. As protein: CASSVPTGGNTQYF.

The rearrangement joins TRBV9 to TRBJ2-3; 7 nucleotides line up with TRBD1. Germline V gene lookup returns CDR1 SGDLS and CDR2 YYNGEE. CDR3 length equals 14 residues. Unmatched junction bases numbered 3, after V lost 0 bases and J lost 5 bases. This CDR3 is CASSVGQGVDTQYF. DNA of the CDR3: TGTGCCAGCAGCGTAGGTCAGGGGGTAGATACGCAGTATTTT. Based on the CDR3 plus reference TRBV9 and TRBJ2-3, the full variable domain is DSGVTQTPKHLITATGQRVTLRCSPRSGDLSVYWYQQSLDQGLQFLIQYYNGEERAKGNILERFSAQQFPDLHSELNLSSLELGDSALYFCASSVGQGVDTQYFGPGTRLTVL.

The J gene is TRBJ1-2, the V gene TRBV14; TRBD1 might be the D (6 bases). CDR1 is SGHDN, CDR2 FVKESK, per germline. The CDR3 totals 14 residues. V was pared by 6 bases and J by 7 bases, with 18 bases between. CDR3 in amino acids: CASRPMAGDGGYTF. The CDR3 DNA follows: TGTGCCAGCAGACCGATGGCAGGGGATGGTGGCTACACCTTC.

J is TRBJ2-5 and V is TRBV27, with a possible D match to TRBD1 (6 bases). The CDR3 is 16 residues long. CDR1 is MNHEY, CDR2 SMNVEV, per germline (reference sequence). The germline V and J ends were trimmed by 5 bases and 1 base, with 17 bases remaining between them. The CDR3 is CASSHLRGGGQETQYF. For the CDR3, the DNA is TGTGCCAGCAGTCACCTTAGAGGGGGTGGCCAAGAGACCCAGTACTTC.

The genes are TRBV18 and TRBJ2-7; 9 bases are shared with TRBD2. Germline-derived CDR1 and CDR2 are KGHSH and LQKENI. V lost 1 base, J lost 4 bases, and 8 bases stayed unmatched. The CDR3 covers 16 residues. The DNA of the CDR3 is TGTGCCAGCTCACCACGGGGAGCGGGGGGCCAGTACGAGCAGTACTTC. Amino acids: CASSPRGAGGQYEQYF.

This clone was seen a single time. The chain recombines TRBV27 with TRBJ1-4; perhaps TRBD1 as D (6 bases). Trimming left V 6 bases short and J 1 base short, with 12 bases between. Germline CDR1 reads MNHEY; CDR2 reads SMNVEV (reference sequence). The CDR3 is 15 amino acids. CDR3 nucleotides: TGTGCCAGCAGCCAACAGGGATTAACTAATGAAAAACTGTTTTTT. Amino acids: CASSQQGLTNEKLFF.

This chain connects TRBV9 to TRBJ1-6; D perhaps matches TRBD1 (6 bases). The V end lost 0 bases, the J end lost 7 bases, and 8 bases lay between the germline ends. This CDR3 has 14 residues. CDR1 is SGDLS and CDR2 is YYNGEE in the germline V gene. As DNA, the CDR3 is TGTGCCAGCAGCGTAGGGGACAACAATTCACCCCTCCACTTT. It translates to CASSVGDNNSPLHF.

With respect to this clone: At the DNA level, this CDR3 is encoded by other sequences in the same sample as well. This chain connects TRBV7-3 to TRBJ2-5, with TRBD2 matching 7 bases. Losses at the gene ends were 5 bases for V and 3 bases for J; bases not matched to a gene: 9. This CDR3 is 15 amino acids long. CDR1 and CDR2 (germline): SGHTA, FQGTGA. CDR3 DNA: TGTGCCAGCAGCCGAGGCGGGGGACGCGAAGAGACCCAGTACTTC. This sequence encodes CASSRGGGREETQYF.

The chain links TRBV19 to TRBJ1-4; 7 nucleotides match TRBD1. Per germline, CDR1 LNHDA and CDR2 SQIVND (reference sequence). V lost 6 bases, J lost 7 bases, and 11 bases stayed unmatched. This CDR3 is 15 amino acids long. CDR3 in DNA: TGTGCCAGTAGCCCAGGGACAGTAACTCGTGAAAAACTGTTTTTT. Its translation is CASSPGTVTREKLFF.

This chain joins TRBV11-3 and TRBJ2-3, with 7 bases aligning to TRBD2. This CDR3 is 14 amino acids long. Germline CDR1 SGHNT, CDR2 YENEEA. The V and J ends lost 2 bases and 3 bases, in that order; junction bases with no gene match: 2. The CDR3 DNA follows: TGTGCCAGCAGCTTAACGGGAGGTACAGATACGCAGTATTTT. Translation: CASSLTGGTDTQYF.

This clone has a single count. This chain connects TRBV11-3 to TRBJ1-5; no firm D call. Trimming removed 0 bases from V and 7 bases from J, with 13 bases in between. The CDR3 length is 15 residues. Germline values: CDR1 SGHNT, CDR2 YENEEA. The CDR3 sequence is CASSLDPGGGQPQHF. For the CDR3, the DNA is TGTGCCAGCAGCTTAGATCCGGGAGGCGGACAGCCCCAGCATTTT.

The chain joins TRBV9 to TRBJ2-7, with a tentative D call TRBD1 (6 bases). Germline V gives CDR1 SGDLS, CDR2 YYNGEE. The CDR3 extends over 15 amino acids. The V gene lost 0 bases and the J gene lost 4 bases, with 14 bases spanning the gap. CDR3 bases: TGTGCCAGCAGCGTAGGGGCAGGGGATGGGTACGAGCAGTACTTC. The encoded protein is CASSVGAGDGYEQYF.

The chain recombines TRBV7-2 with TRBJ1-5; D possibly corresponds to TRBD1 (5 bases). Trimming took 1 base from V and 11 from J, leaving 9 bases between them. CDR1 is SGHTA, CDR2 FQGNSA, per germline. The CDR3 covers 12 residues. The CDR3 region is CASSLGVGAQHF. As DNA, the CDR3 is TGTGCCAGCAGCTTAGGGGTAGGGGCCCAGCATTTT.

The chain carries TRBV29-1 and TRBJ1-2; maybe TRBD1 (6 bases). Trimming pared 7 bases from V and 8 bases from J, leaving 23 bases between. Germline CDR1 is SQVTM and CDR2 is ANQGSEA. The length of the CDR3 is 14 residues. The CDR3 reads CSAISLQGKDGYTF. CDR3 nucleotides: TGCAGCGCGATTAGTCTACAGGGAAAAGACGGCTACACCTTC.

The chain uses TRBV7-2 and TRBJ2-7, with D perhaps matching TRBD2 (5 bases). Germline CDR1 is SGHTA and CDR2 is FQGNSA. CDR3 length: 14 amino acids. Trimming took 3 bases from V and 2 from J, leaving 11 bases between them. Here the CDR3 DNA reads TGTGCCAGCAGCTTCTCCGGGGTGGCCTACGAGCAGTACTTC. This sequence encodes CASSFSGVAYEQYF.

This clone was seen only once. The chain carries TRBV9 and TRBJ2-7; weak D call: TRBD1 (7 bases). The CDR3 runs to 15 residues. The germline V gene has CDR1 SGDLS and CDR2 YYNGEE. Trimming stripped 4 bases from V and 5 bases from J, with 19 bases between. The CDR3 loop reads CASSPSGGQGNEQYF. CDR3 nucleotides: TGTGCCAGCAGCCCCTCAGGGGGGCAGGGGAACGAGCAGTACTTC.

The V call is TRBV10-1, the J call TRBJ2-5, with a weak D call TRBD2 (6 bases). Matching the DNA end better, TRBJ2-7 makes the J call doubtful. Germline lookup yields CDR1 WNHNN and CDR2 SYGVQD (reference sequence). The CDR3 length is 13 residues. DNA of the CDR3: TGCGCCAGCTTAACGAACCGGGGGAACGAGCAGTACTTC. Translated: CASLTNRGNEQYF.

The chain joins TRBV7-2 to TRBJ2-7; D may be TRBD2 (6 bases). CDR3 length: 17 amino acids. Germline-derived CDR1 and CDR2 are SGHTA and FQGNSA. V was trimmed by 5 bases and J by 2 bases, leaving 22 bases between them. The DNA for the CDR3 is TGTGCCAGCAGCGCCGCCGGGGGACCTCGATCCCCCTACGAGCAGTACTTC. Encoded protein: CASSAAGGPRSPYEQYF.

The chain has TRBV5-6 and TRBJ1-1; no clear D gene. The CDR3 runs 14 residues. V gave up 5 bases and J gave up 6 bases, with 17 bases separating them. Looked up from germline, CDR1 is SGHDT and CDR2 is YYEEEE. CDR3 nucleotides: TGTGCCAGCAGTCCTTGGGTTCAGACTGCTGAAGCTTTCTTT. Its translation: CASSPWVQTAEAFF.